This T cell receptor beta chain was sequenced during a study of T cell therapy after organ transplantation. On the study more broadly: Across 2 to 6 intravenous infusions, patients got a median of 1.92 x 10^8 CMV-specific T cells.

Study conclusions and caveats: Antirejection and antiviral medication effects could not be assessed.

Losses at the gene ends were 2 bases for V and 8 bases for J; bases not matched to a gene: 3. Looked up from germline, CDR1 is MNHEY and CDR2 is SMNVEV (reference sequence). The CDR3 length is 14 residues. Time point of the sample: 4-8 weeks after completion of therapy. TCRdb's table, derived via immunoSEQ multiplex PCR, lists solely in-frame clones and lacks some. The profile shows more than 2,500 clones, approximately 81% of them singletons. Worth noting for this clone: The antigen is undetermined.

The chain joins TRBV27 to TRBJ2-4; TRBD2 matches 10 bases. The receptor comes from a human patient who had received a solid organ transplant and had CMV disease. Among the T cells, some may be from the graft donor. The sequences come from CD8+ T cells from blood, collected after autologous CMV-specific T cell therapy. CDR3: CASSLSGGADIQYF. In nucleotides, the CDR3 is TGTGCCAGCAGTTTAAGCGGGGGGGCGGACATTCAGTACTTC.